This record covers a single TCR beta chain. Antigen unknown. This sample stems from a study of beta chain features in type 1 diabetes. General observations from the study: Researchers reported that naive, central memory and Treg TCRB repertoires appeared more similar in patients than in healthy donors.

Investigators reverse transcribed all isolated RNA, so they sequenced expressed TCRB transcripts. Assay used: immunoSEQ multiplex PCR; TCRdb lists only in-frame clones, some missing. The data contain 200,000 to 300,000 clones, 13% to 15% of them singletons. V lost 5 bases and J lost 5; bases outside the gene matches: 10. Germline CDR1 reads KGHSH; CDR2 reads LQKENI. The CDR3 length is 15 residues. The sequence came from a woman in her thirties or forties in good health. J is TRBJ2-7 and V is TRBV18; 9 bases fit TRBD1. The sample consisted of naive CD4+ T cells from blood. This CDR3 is CASSIPGQGFNEQYF. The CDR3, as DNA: TGTGCCAGCTCAATTCCGGGACAGGGTTTCAACGAGCAGTACTTC.